Each of the 19 T cell receptor beta chains below was sequenced from the same sample in a study of Graves' ophthalmopathy and Graves' hyperthyroidism. Scientists amplified the TCR beta CDR3 regions from RNA transcripts. A first-round RT-PCR used HTBI primers, followed by a second-round multiplex PCR. TCRdb re-derived calls from the multiplex PCR reads in MiXCR, one entry per CDR3 protein. The data hold hundreds of thousands of distinct CDR3 sequences, with roughly two fifths observed a single time. Material: peripheral blood. These receptors all come from an adult man with Graves' ophthalmopathy.

This clonotype was counted between two and nine times. This chain links TRBV11-2 with TRBJ2-7, with TRBD1 matching 7 bases. The CDR3 loop spans 15 amino acids. Germline values: CDR1 SGHAT, CDR2 FQNNGV. V lost 3 bases, J lost 5 bases, and 10 bases stayed unmatched. The CDR3 DNA is TGTGCCAGCAGCTTGGGACAGCTCCCGGGGAACGAGCAGTACTTC. Translating gives CASSLGQLPGNEQYF.

This chain joins TRBV9 and TRBJ1-4, with 8 bases aligning to TRBD1. After removal of 4 bases from V and 7 bases from J, the junction contained 15 bases not matched to a gene. Germline assignment: CDR1 SGDLS and CDR2 YYNGEE. This CDR3 comprises 17 residues. The CDR3 DNA reads TGTGCCAGCAGCCCGGGGACCACAGGGGGTCAAGGTGAAAAACTGTTTTTT. This codes for CASSPGTTGGQGEKLFF.

A note on this clonotype: One junction end disagrees with the germline gene, perhaps due to a read error. The chain joins TRBV9 to TRBJ1-4; D gene uncertain. CDR3 length: 17 amino acids. Germline loops: CDR1 SGDLS, CDR2 YYNGEE. The chain's CDR3 is CASSQDKLFATNEKLFF. The CDR3 nucleotides read TGCGCCAGCAGCCAAGATAAACTCTTCGCAACTAATGAAAAACTGTTTTTT.

V usage is TRBV19 and J usage is TRBJ2-5; TRBD1 aligns across 10 bases. The CDR3 extends over 13 amino acids. V shed 5 bases, J shed 7 bases, and the junction held 4 bases outside the gene matches. From germline, CDR1 is LNHDA and CDR2 SQIVND (reference sequence). The chain's CDR3 is CASSSRDRGTQYF. The CDR3 DNA follows: TGTGCCAGTAGTTCACGGGACAGGGGGACCCAGTACTTC. Filled out from reference TRBV19 and TRBJ2-5, the complete variable domain reads DGGITQSPKYLFRKEGQNVTLSCEQNLNHDAMYWYRQDPGQGLRLIYYSQIVNDFQKGDIAEGYSVSREKKESFPLTVTSAQKNPTAFYLCASSSRDRGTQYFGPGTRLLVL.

Concerning this clonotype: Mismatch with germline at one junction end may stem from a read error. The chain is built from TRBV20-1 and TRBJ2-7; TRBD2 matches at 7 bases. Germline lookup yields CDR1 DFQATT and CDR2 SNEGSKA (reference sequence). This CDR3 is built from 10 residues. Written as DNA, the CDR3 is TGCAGTGCTACCCGGGACTACCGGTGCTTC. This sequence encodes CSATRDYRCF.

This clonotype has a handful of counts. This chain uses TRBV10-3 with TRBJ2-7; 8 nucleotides line up with TRBD2. Germline-derived CDR1 and CDR2 are ENHRY and SYGVKD. The J segment lost 9 bases and the V segment lost 9 bases, leaving 19 bases of the junction unmatched. The CDR3 has 15 residues. CDR3 nucleotides: TGTGCCATTCAGGAGGGGGGCGGGGGGTCCGGTGGGCAGTACTTC. Its translation is CAIQEGGGGSGGQYF.

This clonotype has at least ten counts. This chain uses TRBV29-1 with TRBJ1-2, with a tentative D call TRBD1 (5 bases). CDR1 SQVTM and CDR2 ANQGSEA come from the germline V gene. Trimming took off 3 bases at V and 8 bases at J, with 13 bases between the two ends. This CDR3 is 12 amino acids long. The CDR3 bases are TGCAGCGTTGACAGGCAGGGAGGGGGCTACACCTTC. Amino acid sequence: CSVDRQGGGYTF.

There are a few counts of this clonotype. V is TRBV25-1 and J is TRBJ1-6, with 8 bases aligning to TRBD1. The length of the CDR3 is 15 residues. Germline CDR1 and CDR2: MGHDK and SYGVNS. V shed 6 bases and J 7 bases; nucleotides not matched to a gene: 8. The CDR3 is CASSQGTGQNSPLHF. The CDR3 DNA follows: TGTGCCAGCAGCCAGGGGACAGGTCAAAATTCACCCCTCCACTTT.

Of note for this clonotype: One end of the junction does not line up with germline, which may come from a read error. The chain couples TRBV7-9 to TRBJ2-7, with D perhaps matching TRBD1 (6 bases). There are 15 residues in the CDR3. The germline gives CDR1 SEHNR, CDR2 FQNEAQ (reference sequence). CDR3 DNA sequence: TGCGCCAGCAGCTTGTTGGGGACACGGACCGGGGAGCTGTACTTC. Translation gives CASSLLGTRTGELYF.

Ten or more counts support this clonotype. This rearrangement joins TRBV13 to TRBJ1-3; D is ambiguous. The CDR3 loop spans 15 amino acids. Germline values: CDR1 PRHDT, CDR2 FYEKMQ (reference sequence). V was trimmed by 5 bases and J by 1 base, leaving 12 bases between them. The CDR3 DNA follows: TGTGCCAGCAGCATCTCCAGTGTATCTGGAAACACCATATATTTT. It translates to CASSISSVSGNTIYF.

V usage is TRBV9 and J usage is TRBJ2-5, with D perhaps TRBD2 (7 bases). V was shortened by 5 bases and J by 1 base, with 18 bases between the two germline ends. The germline V gene encodes CDR1 SGDLS and CDR2 YYNGEE. The CDR3 contains 16 residues. The CDR3 sequence is CASSFLRGPTQETQYF. CDR3 coding DNA: TGTGCCAGCAGTTTCTTGCGGGGGCCGACCCAAGAGACCCAGTACTTC.

A note on this clonotype: An end of the junction does not agree with germline; a read error may underlie this. The chain is built from TRBV7-3 and TRBJ2-7; unclear D gene. CDR1 is SGHTA and CDR2 is FQGTGA in the germline V gene. The CDR3 spans 12 residues. The CDR3 nucleotides are TGTGCCGGCAGTCACCCCCCCCCCAACCCCAACTTC. This sequence encodes CAGSHPPPNPNF.

This clonotype has only a few counts. DNA for the CDR3: TGTGCCAGCAGTTCGGGACGGAACTCCTACGAGCAGTACTTC. It codes for CASSSGRNSYEQYF. J is TRBJ2-7 and V is TRBV2; D is possibly TRBD1 or TRBD2 (5 bases each). The CDR3 is 14 amino acids. The germline V gene has CDR1 SNHLY and CDR2 FYNNEI. Trimming pared 5 bases from V and 0 bases from J, leaving 11 bases between.

Ten or more counts support this clonotype. The V and J genes are TRBV7-9 and TRBJ2-7; 11 bases fit TRBD1. This CDR3 has 13 amino acids. The V gene's germline CDR1 is SEHNR and CDR2 FQNEAQ (reference sequence). The V gene end was trimmed by 9 bases and the J gene end by 6 bases; junction bases not matched to a gene: 7. In DNA, the CDR3 is TGTGCCAGTAGATTGGGGACAGGGGGCGAGCAGTACTTC. Its protein is CASRLGTGGEQYF.

The chain couples TRBV10-3 to TRBJ2-7, with D possibly called TRBD1 or TRBD2 (5 bases each). This CDR3 is 11 amino acids long. Germline V gene data show CDR1 as ENHRY and CDR2 as SYGVKD. Trimming left V 10 bases short and J 5 bases short, with 12 bases between. The chain's CDR3 is CASSRDHEQYF. DNA of the CDR3: TGTGCCAGCAGCAGGGACCACGAGCAGTACTTC.

This clonotype appeared many times. This chain uses TRBV7-9 with TRBJ1-6; D is unclear. V shed 6 bases and J shed 5 bases, with 8 bases lying between them. Germline CDR1 reads SEHNR; CDR2 reads FQNEAQ (reference sequence). This CDR3 has 13 amino acids. The CDR3 DNA sequence: TGTGCCAGCAGTGGGCAGAATAATTCACCCCTCCACTTT. This translates into CASSGQNNSPLHF.

The gene calls are TRBV13 and TRBJ2-7; D is possibly TRBD1 (6 bases). In germline, CDR1 is PRHDT, CDR2 FYEKMQ (reference sequence). V was cut by 5 bases and J by 5 bases, with 13 bases left in between. The CDR3 has 13 residues. DNA of the CDR3: TGTGCCAGCAGCCGCCGGACAGTCGACGAGCAGTACTTC. This codes for CASSRRTVDEQYF.

J is TRBJ2-5 and V is TRBV20-1; no definite D call. The germline V gene encodes CDR1 DFQATT and CDR2 SNEGSKA (reference sequence). The CDR3 length is 15 residues. Trimming removed 0 bases from V and 2 bases from J, with 13 bases in between. For the CDR3, the DNA is TGCAGTGCTAGAGATAAAGGGCAAAGACAAGAGACCCAGTACTTC. Translated, it gives CSARDKGQRQETQYF.

The gene calls are TRBV7-2 and TRBJ2-6, with a tentative D call TRBD2 (6 bases). Trimming took off 3 bases at V and 0 bases at J, with 9 bases between the two ends. Germline lookup yields CDR1 SGHTA and CDR2 FQGNSA. The CDR3 is 16 amino acids. CDR3: CASSFGLTSGANVLTF. CDR3 nucleotide sequence: TGTGCCAGCAGCTTTGGACTAACCTCTGGGGCCAACGTCCTGACTTTC.